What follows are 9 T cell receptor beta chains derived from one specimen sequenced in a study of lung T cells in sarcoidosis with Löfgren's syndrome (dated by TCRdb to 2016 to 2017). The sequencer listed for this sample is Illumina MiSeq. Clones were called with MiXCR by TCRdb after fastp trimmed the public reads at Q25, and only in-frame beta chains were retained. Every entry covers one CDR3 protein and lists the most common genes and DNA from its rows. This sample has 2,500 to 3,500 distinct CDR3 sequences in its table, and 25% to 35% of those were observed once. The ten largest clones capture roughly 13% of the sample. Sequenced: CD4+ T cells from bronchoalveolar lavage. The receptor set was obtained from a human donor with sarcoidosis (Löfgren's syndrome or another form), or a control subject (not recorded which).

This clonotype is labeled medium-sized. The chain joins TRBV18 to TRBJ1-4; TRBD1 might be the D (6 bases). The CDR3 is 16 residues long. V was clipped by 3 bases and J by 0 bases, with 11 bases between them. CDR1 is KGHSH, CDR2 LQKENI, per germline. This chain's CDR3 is CASSPGTYSTNEKLFF. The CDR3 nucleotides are TGTGCCAGCTCACCTGGGACATATTCAACTAATGAAAAACTGTTTTTT. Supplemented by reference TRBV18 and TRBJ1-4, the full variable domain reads NAGVMQNPRHLVRRRGQEARLRCSPMKGHSHVYWYRQLPEEGLKFMVYLQKENIIDESGMPKERFSAEFPKEGPSILRIQQVVRGDSAAYFCASSPGTYSTNEKLFFGSGTQLSVL.

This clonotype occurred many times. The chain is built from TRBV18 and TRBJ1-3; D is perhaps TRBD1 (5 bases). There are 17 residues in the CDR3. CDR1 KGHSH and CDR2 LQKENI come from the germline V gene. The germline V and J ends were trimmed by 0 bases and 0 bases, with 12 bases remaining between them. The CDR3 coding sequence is TGTGCCAGCTCACCACCACGAGGGACCTACTCTGGAAACACCATATATTTT. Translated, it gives CASSPPRGTYSGNTIYF. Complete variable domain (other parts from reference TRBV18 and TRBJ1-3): NAGVMQNPRHLVRRRGQEARLRCSPMKGHSHVYWYRQLPEEGLKFMVYLQKENIIDESGMPKERFSAEFPKEGPSILRIQQVVRGDSAAYFCASSPPRGTYSGNTIYFGEGSWLTVV.

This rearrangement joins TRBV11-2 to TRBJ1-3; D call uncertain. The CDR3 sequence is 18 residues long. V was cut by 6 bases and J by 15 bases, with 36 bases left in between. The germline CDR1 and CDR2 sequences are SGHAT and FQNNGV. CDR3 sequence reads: CASRLLAIGRPDEYTTYF. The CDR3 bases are TGTGCCAGCAGGTTGCTCGCCATCGGACGGCCAGATGAGTACACAACATATTTT. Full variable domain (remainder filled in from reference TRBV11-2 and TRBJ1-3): EAGVAQSPRYKIIEKRQSVAFWCNPISGHATLYWYQQILGQGPKLLIQFQNNGVVDDSQLPKDRFSAERLKGVDSTLKIQPAKLEDSAVYLCASRLLAIGRPDEYTTYFGEGSWLTVV.

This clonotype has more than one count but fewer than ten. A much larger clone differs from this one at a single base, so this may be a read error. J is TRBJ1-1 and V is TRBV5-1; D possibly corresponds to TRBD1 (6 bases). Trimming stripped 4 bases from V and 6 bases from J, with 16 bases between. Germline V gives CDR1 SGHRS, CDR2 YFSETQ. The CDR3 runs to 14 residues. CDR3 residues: CASSQTDRNPEAFF. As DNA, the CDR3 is TGCGCCAGCAGCCAGACGGACAGAAACCCTGAAGCTTTCTTT.

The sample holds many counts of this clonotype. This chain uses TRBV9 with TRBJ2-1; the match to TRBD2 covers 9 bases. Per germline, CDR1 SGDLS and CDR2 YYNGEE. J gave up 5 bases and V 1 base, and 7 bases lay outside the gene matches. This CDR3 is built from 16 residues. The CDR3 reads CASSVSPAGGNNEQFF. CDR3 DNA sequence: TGTGCCAGCAGCGTAAGCCCAGCGGGGGGTAACAATGAGCAGTTCTTC.

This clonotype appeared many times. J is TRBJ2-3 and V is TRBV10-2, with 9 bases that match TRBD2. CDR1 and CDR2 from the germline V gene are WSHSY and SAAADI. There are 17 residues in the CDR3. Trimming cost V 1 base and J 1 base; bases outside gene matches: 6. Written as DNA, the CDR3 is TGCGCCAGCAGTGAGTTCCCGAAGCGGGGGGGCACAGATACGCAGTATTTT. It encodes CASSEFPKRGGTDTQYF.

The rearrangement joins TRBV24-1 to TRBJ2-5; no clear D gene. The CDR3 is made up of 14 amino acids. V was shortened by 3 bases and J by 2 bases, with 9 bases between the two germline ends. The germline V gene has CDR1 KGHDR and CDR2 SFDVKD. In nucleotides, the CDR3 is TGTGCCACCAGTGATCCGACGGAACAAGAGACCCAGTACTTC. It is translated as CATSDPTEQETQYF.

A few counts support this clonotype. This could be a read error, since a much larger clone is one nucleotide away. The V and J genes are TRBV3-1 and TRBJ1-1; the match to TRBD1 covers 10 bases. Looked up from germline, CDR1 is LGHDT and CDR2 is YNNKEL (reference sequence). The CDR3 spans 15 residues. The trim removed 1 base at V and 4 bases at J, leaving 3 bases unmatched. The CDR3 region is CASSQGTGGITEAFF. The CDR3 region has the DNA TGTGCCAGCAGCCAAGGGACAGGGGGTATCACTGAAGCTTTCTTT.

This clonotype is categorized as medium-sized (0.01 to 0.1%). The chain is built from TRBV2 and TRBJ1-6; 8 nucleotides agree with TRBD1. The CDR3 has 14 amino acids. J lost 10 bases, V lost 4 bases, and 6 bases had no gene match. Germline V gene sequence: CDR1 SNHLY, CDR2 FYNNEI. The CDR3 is CASSGSGQGSPLHF. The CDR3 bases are TGTGCCAGCAGTGGGTCTGGACAGGGATCACCCCTCCACTTT.